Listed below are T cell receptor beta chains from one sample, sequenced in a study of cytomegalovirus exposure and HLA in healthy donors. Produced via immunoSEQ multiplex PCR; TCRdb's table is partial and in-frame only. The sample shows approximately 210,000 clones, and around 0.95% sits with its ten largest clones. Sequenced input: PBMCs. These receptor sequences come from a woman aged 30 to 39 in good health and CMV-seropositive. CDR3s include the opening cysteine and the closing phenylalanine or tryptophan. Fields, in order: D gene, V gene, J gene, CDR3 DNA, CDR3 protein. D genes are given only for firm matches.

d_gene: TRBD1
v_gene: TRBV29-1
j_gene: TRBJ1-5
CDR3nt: TGCAGCGTTGAGGGTACAGACAGGGAGGACCAGCCCCAGCATTTT
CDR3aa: CSVEGTDREDQPQHF

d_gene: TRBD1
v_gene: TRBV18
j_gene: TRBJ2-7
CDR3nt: TGTGCCAGCTCACCACCCCCGGGACAGGGTGCACGCGAGCAGTACTTC
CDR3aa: CASSPPPGQGAREQYF

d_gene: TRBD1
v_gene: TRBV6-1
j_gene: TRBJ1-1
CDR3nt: TGTGCCAGCAGTGAATGGGGGACAGGTTCACACACTGAAGCTTTCTTT
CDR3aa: CASSEWGTGSHTEAFF

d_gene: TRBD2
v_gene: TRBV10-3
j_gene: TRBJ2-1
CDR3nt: TGTGCCATCAGTGACGGGAGCGGGGGGGCCTTGTATGAGCAGTTCTTC
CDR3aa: CAISDGSGGALYEQFF

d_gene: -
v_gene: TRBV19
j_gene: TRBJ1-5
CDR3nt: TGTGCCAGTAGTACGGCACACTATAGCAATCAGCCCCAGCATTTT
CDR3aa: CASSTAHYSNQPQHF

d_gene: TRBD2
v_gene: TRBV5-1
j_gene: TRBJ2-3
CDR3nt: TGCGCCAGCAGCTTGCCGACTAGCGCCGTTAGCACAGATACGCAGTATTTT
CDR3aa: CASSLPTSAVSTDTQYF

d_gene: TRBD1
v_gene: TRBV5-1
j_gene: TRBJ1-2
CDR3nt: TGCGCCAGCAGCACACAGACAGGGGGTTATGGCTACACCTTC
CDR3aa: CASSTQTGGYGYTF

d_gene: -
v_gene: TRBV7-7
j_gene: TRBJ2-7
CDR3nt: TGTGCCAGCAGCCCCTCCCAGGGGCCCGCCTACGAGCAGTACTTC
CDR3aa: CASSPSQGPAYEQYF

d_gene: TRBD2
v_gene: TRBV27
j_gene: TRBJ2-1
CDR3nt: TGTGCCAGCAGTTCCTTAGCGGGAGGGGTATACAATGAGCAGTTCTTC
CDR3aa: CASSSLAGGVYNEQFF

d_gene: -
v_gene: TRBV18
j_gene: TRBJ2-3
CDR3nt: TGTGCCAGCTCACCTCCCGGGACACCGACTCGAGGAGATACGCAGTATTTT
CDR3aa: CASSPPGTPTRGDTQYF

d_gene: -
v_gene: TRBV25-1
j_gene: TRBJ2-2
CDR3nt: TGTGCCAGCAGTGAATATATTCGTATTGGGGCTAGCGGGGAGCTGTTTTTT
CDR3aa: CASSEYIRIGASGELFF

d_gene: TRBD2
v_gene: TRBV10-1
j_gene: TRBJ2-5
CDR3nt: TGCGCCAGCAGTGAGAGAACTAGCGGGAAAGAGACCCAGTACTTC
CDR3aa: CASSERTSGKETQYF

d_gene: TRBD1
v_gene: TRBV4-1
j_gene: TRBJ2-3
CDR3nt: TGCGCCAGCAGCCAAGATGGCAGGGGGTATACGCAGTATTTT
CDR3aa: CASSQDGRGYTQYF

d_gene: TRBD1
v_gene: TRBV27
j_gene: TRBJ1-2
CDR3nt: TGTGCCAGCAGTCCCCCGGGACAGGGTTACTATGGCTACACCTTC
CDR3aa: CASSPPGQGYYGYTF

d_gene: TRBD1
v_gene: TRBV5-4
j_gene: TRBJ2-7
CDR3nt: TGTGCCAGCAGCTGGGACAGATTCGAGCAGTACTTC
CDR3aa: CASSWDRFEQYF

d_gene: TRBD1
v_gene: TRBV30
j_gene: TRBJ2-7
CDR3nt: TGTGCCTGGGCCCCCGGGACAGTTCAGTACTTC
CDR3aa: CAWAPGTVQYF

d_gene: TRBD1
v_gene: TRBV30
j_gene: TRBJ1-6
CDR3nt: TGTGCCTGGAGTGGGAAGATGACAGGGGGCGCCTATAATTCACCCCTCCACTTT
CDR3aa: CAWSGKMTGGAYNSPLHF

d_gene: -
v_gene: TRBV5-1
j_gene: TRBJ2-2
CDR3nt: TGCGCCAGCAGCTTGGGGTCGGGATCAGGTACCGGGGAGCTGTTTTTT
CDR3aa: CASSLGSGSGTGELFF

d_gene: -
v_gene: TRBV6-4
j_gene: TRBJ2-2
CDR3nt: TGTGCCAGCAGTGGTGGAGCGAGCCTGAACACCGGGGAGCTGTTTTTT
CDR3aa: CASSGGASLNTGELFF

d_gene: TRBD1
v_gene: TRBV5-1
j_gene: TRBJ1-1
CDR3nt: TGCGCCAGCAGCATGATCGCACAGGGGGCAGGTAACACTGAAGCTTTCTTT
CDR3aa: CASSMIAQGAGNTEAFF

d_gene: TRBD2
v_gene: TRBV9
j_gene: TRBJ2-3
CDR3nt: TGTGCCAGCAGCGAGAGCGGGGGGGATACGCAGTATTTT
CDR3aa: CASSESGGDTQYF

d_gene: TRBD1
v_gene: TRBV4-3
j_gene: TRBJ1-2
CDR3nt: TGCGCCAGCAGCCAAGGAACCACAGGGGCTGGCTACACCTTC
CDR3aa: CASSQGTTGAGYTF

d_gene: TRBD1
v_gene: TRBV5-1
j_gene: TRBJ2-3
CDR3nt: TGCGCCAGCAGCTTTAGGGACAGGGTCACAGATACGCAGTATTTT
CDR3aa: CASSFRDRVTDTQYF

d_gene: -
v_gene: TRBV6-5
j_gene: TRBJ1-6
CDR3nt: TGTGCCAGCACTGTAAACCAGGGTAATTCACCCCTCCACTTT
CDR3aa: CASTVNQGNSPLHF

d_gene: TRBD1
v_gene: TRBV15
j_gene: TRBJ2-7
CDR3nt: TGTGCCACCAGCAGAGATTCCGGGACAGGGGGCGAGCAGTACTTC
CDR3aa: CATSRDSGTGGEQYF

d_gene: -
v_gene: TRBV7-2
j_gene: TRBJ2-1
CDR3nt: TGTGCCAGCAGCTTATATCGCGGGTCTCTACACAATGAGCAGTTCTTC
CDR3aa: CASSLYRGSLHNEQFF

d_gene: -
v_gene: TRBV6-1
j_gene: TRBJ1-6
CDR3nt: TGTGCCAGCAGTGTACAGCGAGGGTATAATTCACCCCTCCACTTT
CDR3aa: CASSVQRGYNSPLHF

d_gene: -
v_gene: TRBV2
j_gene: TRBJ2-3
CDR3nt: TGTGCCAGCAGTGTGCTAGACACAGATACGCAGTATTTT
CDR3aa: CASSVLDTDTQYF

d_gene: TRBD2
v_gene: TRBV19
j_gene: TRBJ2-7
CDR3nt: TGTGCCAGTAGTCACCCCGGGGGGAAATACGAGCAGTACTTC
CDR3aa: CASSHPGGKYEQYF

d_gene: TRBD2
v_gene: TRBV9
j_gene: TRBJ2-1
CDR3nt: TGTGCCGGCAGCGTAGACGGACTAGCGGGATGGCAGTTCTTC
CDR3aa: CAGSVDGLAGWQFF

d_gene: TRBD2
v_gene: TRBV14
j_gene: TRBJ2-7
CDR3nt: TGTGCCAGCAGCCAAGGTCTAGCGGGAGTTAAGGTGTACTTC
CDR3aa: CASSQGLAGVKVYF

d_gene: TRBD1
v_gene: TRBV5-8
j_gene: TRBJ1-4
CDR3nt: TGTGCCAGCAGCTCGGGGAACAGGGGTACTAATGAAAAACTGTTTTTT
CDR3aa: CASSSGNRGTNEKLFF

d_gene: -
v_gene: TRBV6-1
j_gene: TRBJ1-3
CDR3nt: TGTGCCAGCAGTGAATGGTCCCGGGGAAACACCATATATTTT
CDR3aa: CASSEWSRGNTIYF

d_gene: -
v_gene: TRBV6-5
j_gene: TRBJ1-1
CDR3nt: TGTGCCAGCAGTTACTTCGGGGGATTTGAAGCTTTCTTT
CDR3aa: CASSYFGGFEAFF

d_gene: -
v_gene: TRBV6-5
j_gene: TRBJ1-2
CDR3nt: TGTGCCAGCAGGTGGTCCCTGGCGGGCTATGGCTACACCTTC
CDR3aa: CASRWSLAGYGYTF

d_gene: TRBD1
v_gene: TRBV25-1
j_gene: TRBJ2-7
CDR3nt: TGTGCCAGCAGTGAACCTAGGACAGGGCCAGGTCACGAGCAGTACTTC
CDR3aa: CASSEPRTGPGHEQYF

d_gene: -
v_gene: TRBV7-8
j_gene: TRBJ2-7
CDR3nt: TGTGCCAGCAGCTTAGCTGGGGCAGGGTTCTACGAGCAGTACTTC
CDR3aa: CASSLAGAGFYEQYF

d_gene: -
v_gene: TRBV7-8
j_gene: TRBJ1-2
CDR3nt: TGTGCCAGCAGCTTAGCCAGACTCCTGCCCTTCTTGTCTGGCTACACCTTC
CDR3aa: CASSLARLLPFLSGYTF

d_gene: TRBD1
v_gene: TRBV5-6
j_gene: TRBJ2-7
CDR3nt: TGTGCCAGCAGCTTGGGGATCTTCGGGGACAGGACCTACGAGCAGTACTTC
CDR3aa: CASSLGIFGDRTYEQYF

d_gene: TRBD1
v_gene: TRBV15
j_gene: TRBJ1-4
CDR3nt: TGTGCCACCAGCAGGGGACAGGGTAATGAAAAACTGTTTTTT
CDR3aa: CATSRGQGNEKLFF

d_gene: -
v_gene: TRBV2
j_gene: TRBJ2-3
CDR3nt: TGTGCCAGCACCCCCGACAGACGTGGAGATACGCAGTATTTT
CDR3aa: CASTPDRRGDTQYF

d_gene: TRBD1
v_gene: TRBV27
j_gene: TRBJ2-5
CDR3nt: TGTGCCAGCAGTTCTGGACAGGGGCAAGAGACCCAGTACTTC
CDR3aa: CASSSGQGQETQYF

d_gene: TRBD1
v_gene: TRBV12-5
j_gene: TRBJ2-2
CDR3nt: TGTGCTAGTGGTTTGGGGACAGGGCCCACCGGGGAGCTGTTTTTT
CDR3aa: CASGLGTGPTGELFF

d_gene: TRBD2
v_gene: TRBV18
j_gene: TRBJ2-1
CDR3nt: TGTGCCAGCTCACCATTGACTAGCGCTATATACAATGAGCAGTTCTTC
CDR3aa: CASSPLTSAIYNEQFF

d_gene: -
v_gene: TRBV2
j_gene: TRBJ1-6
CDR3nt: TGTGCCAGCAGTATCCGGGACACAAGAGATAATTCACCCCTCCACTTT
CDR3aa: CASSIRDTRDNSPLHF

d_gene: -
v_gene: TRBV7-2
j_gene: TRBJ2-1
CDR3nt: TGTGCCAGCAGCTTAGAACTAGGTGGCTACAATGAGCAGTTCTTC
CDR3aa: CASSLELGGYNEQFF

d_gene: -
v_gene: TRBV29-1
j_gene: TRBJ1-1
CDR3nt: TGCAGCGTTGTAAAAAAGCTGAACACTGAAGCTTTCTTT
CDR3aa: CSVVKKLNTEAFF

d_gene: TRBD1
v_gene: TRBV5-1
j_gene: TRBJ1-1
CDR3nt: TGCGCCAGCAGCAGGACAGGGGCGTCGCCAGAAGCTTTCTTT
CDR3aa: CASSRTGASPEAFF

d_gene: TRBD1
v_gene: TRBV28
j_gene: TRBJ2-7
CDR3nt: TGTGCCACCATTAGACAGGGTGGATCCTACGAGCAGTACTTC
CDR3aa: CATIRQGGSYEQYF

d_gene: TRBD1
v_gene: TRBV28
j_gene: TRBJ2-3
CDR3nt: TGTGCCAGCAGGGGCTCAGGGGGCATAGATACGCAGTATTTT
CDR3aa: CASRGSGGIDTQYF

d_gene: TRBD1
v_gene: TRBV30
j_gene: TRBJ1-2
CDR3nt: TGTGCCTGGAGTGTCGGACAGGGGGATTACAGCTACACCTTC
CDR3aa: CAWSVGQGDYSYTF

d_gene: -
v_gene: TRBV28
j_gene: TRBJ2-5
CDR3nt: TGTGCCTCCCGAGAAGAGACCCAGTACTTC
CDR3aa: CASREETQYF

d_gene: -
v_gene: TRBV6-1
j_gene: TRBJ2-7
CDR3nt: TGTGCCAGCAGGACCGCAGGAGGAACCAGAAGCGAGCAGTACTTC
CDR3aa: CASRTAGGTRSEQYF